This TCR beta chain emerged from a study of a mutant IDH1 vaccine in newly diagnosed glioma. The time point was: week 35, safety follow-up. Vaccination used 300 ug of mutant IDH1 20-mer peptide per dose, with topical imiquimod. With respect to this clone: Its antigen is unknown.

V lost 1 base to trimming and J lost 2 bases; unmatched junction nucleotides: 4. This CDR3 has 15 amino acids. Germline CDR1 and CDR2: SGHRS and YFSETQ. Clones were read by immunoSEQ multiplex PCR, and TCRdb kept only the in-frame ones, dropping some. In the table there are about 50,000 clones, roughly 92% of which are singletons. The sequenced sample was PBMCs, obtained from a glioma patient whose treatment included an IDH1 peptide vaccine. The chain combines TRBV5-1 with TRBJ2-3, with 7 nucleotides matching TRBD2. The TCR originated in a man over 45 with glioma. The CDR3 is CASSLSGVATDTQYF. The CDR3 DNA sequence: TGCGCCAGCAGCTTGAGCGGGGTCGCCACAGATACGCAGTATTTT.